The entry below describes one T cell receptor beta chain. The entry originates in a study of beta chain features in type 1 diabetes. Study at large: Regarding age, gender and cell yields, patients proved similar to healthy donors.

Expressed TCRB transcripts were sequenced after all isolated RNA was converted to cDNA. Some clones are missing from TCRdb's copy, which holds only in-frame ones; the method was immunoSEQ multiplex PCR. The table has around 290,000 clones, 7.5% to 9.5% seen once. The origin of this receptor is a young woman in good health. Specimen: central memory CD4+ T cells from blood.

The CDR3 loop is CSVSEGAGNTIYF. CDR3 coding DNA: TGCAGCGTTTCGGAAGGGGCTGGAAACACCATATATTTT. The genes are TRBV29-1 and TRBJ1-3; TRBD1 is a possible D gene (5 bases). The CDR3 has 13 residues. The germline V gene has CDR1 SQVTM and CDR2 ANQGSEA. Trimming took off 5 bases at V and 2 bases at J, with 10 bases between the two ends.